The T cell receptor beta chain described here comes from a study of T cells in Graves' hyperthyroidism and ophthalmopathy. Notes on the study in general: In validation, the model predicted ophthalmopathy. These predictions came a median roughly 6 months before onset. Most thyroid clonotypes that were expanded above 0.001 also turned up in blood.

The V end lost 1 base, the J end lost 7 bases, and 30 bases lay between the germline ends. Germline CDR1 reads SGHRS; CDR2 reads YFSETQ. The CDR3 covers 19 residues. As to this clonotype: Antigen: not known.

Amplification of TCR beta CDR3 regions was performed using RNA transcripts as template. TCR CDR3 regions were first amplified by RT-PCR with HTBI primers. TCRdb independently ran MiXCR on the multiplex PCR reads; one entry per CDR3 protein. This table holds 300,000 or so distinct CDR3 sequences, roughly 21% found once. Hyperthyroidism patients were newly diagnosed, had disease duration under 2 months, and were aged 18 to 65 years. Diagnostic assessment was based on clinical symptoms, serum thyroxine and TRAb, thyroid ultrasound and orbital computed tomography. Material for sequencing was blood. This receptor was obtained from a woman in her 50s with Graves' hyperthyroidism. The genes are TRBV5-1 and TRBJ2-7; D is perhaps TRBD1 (5 bases). The CDR3 protein is CASSLNDIPPLGPQGEQYF. CDR3 sequence (DNA): TGCGCCAGCAGCTTGAATGACATCCCACCGTTGGGGCCCCAAGGTGAGCAGTACTTC.